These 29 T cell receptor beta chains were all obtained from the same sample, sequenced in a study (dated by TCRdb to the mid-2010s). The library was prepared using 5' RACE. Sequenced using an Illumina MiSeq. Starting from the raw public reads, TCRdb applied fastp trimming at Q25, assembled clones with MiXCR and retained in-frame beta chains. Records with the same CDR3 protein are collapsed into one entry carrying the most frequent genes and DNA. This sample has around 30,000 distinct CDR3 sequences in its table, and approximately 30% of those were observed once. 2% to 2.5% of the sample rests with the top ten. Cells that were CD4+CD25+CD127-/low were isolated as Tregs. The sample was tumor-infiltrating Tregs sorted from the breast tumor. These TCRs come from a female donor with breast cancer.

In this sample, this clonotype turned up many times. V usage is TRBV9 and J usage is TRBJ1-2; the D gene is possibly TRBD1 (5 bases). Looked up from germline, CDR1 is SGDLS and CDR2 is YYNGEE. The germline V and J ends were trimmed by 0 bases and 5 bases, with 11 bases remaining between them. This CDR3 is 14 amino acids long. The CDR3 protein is CASSVGDSQYGYTF. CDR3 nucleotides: TGTGCCAGCAGCGTAGGGGACTCCCAGTATGGCTACACCTTC.

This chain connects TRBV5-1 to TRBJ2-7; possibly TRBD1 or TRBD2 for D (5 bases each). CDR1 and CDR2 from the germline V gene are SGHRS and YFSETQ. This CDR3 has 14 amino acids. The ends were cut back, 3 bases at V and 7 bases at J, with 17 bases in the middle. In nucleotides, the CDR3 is TGCGCCAGCAGCTCAGGTCCGGGGCTTCGGGAGCAGTACTTC. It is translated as CASSSGPGLREQYF.

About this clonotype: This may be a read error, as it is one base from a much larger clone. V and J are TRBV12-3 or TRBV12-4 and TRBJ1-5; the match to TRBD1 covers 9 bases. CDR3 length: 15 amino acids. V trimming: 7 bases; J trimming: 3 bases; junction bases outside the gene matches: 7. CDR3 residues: CASNMDRGNNQPQHF. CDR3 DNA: TGTGCCAGCAATATGGACAGGGGAAACAATCAGCCCCAGCATTTT.

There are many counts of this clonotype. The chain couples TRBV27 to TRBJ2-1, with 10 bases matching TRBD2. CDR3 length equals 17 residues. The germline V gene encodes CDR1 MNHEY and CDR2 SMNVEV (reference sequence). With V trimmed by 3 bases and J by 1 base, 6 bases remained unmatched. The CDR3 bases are TGTGCCAGCAGTTTGTCGGGACTAGCGACATCCTACAATGAGCAGTTCTTC. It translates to CASSLSGLATSYNEQFF.

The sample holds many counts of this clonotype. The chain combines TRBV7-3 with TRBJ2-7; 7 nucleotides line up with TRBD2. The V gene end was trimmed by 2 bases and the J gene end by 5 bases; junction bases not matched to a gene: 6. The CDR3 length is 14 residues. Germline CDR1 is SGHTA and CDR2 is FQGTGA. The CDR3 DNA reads TGTGCCAGCAGCTTACAGGGCGGGGGACACGAGCAGTACTTC. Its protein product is CASSLQGGGHEQYF.

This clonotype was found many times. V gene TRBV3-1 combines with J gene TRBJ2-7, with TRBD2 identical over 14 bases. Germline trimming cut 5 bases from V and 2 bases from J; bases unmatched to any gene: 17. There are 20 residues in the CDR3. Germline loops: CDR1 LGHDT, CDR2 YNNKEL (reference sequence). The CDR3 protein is CASSEIYSGTSGSPPYEQYF. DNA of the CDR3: TGTGCCAGCAGCGAAATATACTCCGGGACTAGCGGGAGCCCTCCCTACGAGCAGTACTTC.

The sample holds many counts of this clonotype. The chain's CDR3 is CASSYRQGYQPQHF. The CDR3 bases are TGTGCCAGCAGTTACAGACAGGGCTATCAGCCCCAGCATTTT. V usage is TRBV6-5 and J usage is TRBJ1-5, with 7 bases that match TRBD1. V lost 2 bases, J lost 5 bases, and 3 bases stayed unmatched. This CDR3 region has 14 residues. Germline V CDR1 and CDR2: MNHEY, SVGAGI.

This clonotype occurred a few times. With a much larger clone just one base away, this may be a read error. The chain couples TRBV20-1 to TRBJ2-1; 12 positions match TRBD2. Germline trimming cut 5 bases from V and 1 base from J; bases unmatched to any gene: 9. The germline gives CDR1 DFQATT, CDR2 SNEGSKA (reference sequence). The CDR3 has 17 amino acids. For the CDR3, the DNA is TGCAGTGCTCCAGGGACTAGCGGGTACTCTTCCTACAATGAGCAGTTCTTC. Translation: CSAPGTSGYSSYNEQFF.

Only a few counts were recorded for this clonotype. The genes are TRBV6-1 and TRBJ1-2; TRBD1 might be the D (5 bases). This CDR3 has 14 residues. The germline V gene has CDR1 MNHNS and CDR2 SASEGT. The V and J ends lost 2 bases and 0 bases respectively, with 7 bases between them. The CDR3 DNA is TGTGCCAGCAGTGAATCGGGGGCTAACTATGGCTACACCTTC. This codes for CASSESGANYGYTF.

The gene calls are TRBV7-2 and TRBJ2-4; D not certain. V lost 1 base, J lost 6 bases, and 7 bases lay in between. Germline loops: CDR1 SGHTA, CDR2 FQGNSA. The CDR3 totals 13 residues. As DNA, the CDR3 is TGTGCCAGCAGCTTAGGCGGCCGAAACATTCAGTACTTC. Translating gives CASSLGGRNIQYF.

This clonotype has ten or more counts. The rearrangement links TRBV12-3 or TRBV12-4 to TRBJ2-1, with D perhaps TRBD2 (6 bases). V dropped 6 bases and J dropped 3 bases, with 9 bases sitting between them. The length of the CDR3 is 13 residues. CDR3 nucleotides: TGTGCCAGCAGGCGGGAACACTACAATGAGCAGTTCTTC. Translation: CASRREHYNEQFF.

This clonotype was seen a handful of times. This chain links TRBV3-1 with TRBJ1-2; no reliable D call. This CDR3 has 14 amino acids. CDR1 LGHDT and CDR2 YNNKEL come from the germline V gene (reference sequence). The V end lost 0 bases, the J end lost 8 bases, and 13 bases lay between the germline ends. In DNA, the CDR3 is TGTGCCAGCAGCCAAGATTCCAGGAGGGTGGGCTACACCTTC. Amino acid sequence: CASSQDSRRVGYTF.

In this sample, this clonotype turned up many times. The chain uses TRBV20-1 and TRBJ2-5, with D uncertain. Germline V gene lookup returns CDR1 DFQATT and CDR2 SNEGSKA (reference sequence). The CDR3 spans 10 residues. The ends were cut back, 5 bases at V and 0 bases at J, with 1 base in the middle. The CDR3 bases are TGCAGTGCTGACCAAGAGACCCAGTACTTC. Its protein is CSADQETQYF.

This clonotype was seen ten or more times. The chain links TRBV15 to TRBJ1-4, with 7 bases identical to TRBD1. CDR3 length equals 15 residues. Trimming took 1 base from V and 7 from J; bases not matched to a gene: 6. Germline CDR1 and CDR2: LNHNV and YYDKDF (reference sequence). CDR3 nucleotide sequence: TGTGCCACCAGCAGAGGACAGGGCCAGAGTGAAAAACTGTTTTTT. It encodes CATSRGQGQSEKLFF.

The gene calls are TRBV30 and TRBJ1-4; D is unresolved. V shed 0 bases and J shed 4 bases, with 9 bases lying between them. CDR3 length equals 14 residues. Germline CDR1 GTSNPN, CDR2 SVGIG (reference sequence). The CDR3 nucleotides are TGTGCCTGGAGTGTACAACAGTATAATGAAAAACTGTTTTTT. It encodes CAWSVQQYNEKLFF.

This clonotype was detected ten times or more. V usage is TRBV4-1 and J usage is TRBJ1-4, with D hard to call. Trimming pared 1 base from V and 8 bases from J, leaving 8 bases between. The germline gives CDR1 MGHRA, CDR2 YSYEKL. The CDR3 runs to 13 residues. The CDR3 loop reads CASSQVLLEKLFF. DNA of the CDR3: TGCGCCAGCAGCCAAGTATTGTTAGAAAAACTGTTTTTT.

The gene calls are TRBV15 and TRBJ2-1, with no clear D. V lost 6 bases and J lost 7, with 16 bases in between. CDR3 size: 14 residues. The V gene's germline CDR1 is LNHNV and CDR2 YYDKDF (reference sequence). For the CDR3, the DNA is TGTGCCACCAGAGGTTTGTCGAGAATTAATGAGCAGTTCTTC. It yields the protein CATRGLSRINEQFF. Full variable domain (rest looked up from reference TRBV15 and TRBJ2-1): DAMVIQNPRYQVTQFGKPVTLSCSQTLNHNVMYWYQQKSSQAPKLLFHYYDKDFNNEADTPDNFQSRRPNTSFCFLDIRSPGLGDTAMYLCATRGLSRINEQFFGPGTRLTVL.

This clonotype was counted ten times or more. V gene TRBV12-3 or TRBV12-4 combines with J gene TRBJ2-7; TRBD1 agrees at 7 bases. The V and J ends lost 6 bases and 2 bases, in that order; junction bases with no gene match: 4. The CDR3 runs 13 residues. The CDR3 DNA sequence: TGTGCCAGCAGCACAGACAGGGCCTACGAGCAGTACTTC. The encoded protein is CASSTDRAYEQYF.

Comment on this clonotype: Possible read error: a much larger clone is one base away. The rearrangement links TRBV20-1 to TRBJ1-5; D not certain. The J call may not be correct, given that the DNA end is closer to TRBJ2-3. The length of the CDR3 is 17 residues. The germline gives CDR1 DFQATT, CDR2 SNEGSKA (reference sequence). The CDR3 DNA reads TGCAGTGCTAGGGACGGAAAAGGGTCCTATAGCAATCAGCCCCAGTATTTT. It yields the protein CSARDGKGSYSNQPQYF.

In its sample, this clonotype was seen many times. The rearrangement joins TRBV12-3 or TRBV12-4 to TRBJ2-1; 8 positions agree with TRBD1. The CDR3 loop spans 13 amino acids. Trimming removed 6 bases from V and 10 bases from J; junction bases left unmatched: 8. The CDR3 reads CASRPSGGGEQFF. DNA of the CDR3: TGTGCCAGCAGGCCTTCAGGGGGCGGCGAGCAGTTCTTC.

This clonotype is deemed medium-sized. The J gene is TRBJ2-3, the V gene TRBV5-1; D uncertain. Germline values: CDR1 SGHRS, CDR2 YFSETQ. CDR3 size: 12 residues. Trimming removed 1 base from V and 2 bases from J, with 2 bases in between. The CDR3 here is CASSLTTDTQYF. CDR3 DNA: TGCGCCAGCAGCTTGACCACAGATACGCAGTATTTT.

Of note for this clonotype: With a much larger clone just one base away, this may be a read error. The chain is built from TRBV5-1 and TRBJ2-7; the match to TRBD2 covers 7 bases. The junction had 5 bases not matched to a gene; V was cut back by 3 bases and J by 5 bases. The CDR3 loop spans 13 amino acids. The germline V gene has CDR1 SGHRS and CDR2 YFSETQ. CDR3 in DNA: TGCGCCAGCAGCTGGGGGGGAGACGACGAGCAGTACTTC. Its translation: CASSWGGDDEQYF.

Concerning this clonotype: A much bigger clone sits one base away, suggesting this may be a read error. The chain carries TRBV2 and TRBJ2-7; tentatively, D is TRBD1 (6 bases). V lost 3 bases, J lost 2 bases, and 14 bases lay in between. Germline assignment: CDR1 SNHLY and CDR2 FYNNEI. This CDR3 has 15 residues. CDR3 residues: CASSEGQLLPYEQYF. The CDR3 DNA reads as TGTGCCAGCAGTGAGGGACAACTTCTCCCCTACGAGCAGTACTTC.

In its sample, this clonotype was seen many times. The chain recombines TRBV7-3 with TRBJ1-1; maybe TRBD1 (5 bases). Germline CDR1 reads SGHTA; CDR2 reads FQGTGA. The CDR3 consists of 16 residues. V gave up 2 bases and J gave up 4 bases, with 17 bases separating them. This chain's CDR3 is CASSLQGGFVSTEAFF. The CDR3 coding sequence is TGTGCCAGCAGCTTACAGGGAGGTTTCGTGAGCACTGAAGCTTTCTTT.

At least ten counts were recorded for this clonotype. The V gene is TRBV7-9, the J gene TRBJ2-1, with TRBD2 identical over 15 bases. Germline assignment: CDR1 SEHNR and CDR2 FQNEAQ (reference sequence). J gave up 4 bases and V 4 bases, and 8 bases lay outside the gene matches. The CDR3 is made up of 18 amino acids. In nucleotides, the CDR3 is TGTGCCAGCAGCTGGACTAGCGGGAGGGCCCTTACTTACAATGAGCAGTTCTTC. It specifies CASSWTSGRALTYNEQFF.

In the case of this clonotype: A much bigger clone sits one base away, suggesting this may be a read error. CDR3 protein: CASSYRDWTKNIRYF. CDR3 nucleotides: TGTGCCAGCAGTTACAGGGACTGGACCAAAAACATTCGGTACTTC. This chain connects TRBV6-5 to TRBJ2-4; weak D call: TRBD2 (6 bases). This CDR3 has 15 amino acids. CDR1 and CDR2 (germline): MNHEY, SVGAGI.

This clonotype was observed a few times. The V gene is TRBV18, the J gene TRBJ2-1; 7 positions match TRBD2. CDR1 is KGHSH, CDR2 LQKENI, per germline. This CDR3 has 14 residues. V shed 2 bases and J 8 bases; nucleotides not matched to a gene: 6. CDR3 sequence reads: CASSPFGAGHEQFF. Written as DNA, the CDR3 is TGTGCCAGCTCACCATTTGGAGCGGGACATGAGCAGTTCTTC.

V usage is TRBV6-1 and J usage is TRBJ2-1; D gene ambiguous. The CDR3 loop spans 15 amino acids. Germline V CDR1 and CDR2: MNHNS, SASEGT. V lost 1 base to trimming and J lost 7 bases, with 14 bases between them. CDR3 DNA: TGTGCCAGCAGTGAAGGTTGGACGGAAAGAAATGAGCAGTTCTTC. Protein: CASSEGWTERNEQFF.

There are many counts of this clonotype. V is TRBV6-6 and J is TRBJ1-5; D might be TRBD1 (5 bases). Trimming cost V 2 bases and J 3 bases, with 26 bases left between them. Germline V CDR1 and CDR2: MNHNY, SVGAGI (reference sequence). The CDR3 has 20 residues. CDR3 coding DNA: TGTGCCAGCAGTTACATAATTGGTCTGGGGGGAAAAGAACCCAATCAGCCCCAGCATTTT. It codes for CASSYIIGLGGKEPNQPQHF.